Listed below are T cell receptor beta chains from one sample, sequenced in a study of long-term antiretroviral therapy in people with HIV. Clones were read by immunoSEQ multiplex PCR, and TCRdb kept only the in-frame ones, dropping some. The sample lists 14,000 or so clones; around 84% were seen once. This material consisted of unsorted PBMCs, taken 0.4 years after starting antiretroviral therapy. The receptors originated from a man aged 30 to 45 with HIV. The CDR3 runs from the conserved cysteine through the conserved F or W. The order of the fields is clone size, V gene, J gene, D gene, CDR3 protein, CDR3 DNA. A D gene is named only where the DNA matches it firmly. Only some rows state a clone size, as once, few, many or a class for expanded clones.

.	TRBV6-1	TRBJ1-5	.	CASSVDQPQHF	TGTGCCAGCAGTGTGGATCAGCCCCAGCATTTT
.	TRBV19	TRBJ2-1	TRBD1	CASSRDRGTNEQFF	TGTGCCAGTAGCCGAGACAGGGGCACGAATGAGCAGTTCTTC
.	TRBV5-4	TRBJ2-1	.	CASSLVAGPPYNEQFF	TGTGCCAGCAGCTTGGTTGCAGGGCCCCCATACAATGAGCAGTTCTTC
once	TRBV28	TRBJ1-4	TRBD1	CASSRTGGGDEKLFF	TGTGCCAGCAGTCGGACAGGGGGCGGGGATGAAAAACTGTTTTTT
.	TRBV27	TRBJ2-1	TRBD2	CASSSLQAGVFASEQFF	TGTGCCAGCAGTTCCCTCCAAGCGGGAGTATTCGCCAGTGAGCAGTTCTTC
few	TRBV5-4	TRBJ2-7	TRBD1	CASSLGQGASYEQYF	TGTGCCAGCAGCCTCGGACAGGGTGCATCGTACGAGCAGTACTTC
few	TRBV13	TRBJ1-5	.	CASSKSNQPQHF	TGTGCCAGCAGCAAGAGCAATCAGCCCCAGCATTTT
.	TRBV7-9	TRBJ2-5	.	CASSTEAETQYF	TGTGCCAGCAGCACAGAAGCGGAGACCCAGTACTTC
.	TRBV5-1	TRBJ2-1	.	CASSVRADLEQFF	TGCGCCAGCAGCGTGCGCGCAGATTTAGAGCAGTTCTTC
.	TRBV28	TRBJ2-2	.	CASSFRPSRGWPHTGELFF	TGTGCCAGCAGTTTCCGGCCCAGTAGGGGATGGCCCCACACCGGGGAGCTGTTTTTT
few	TRBV19	TRBJ2-7	.	CASSILEGEQYF	TGTGCCAGTAGTATTTTAGAGGGCGAGCAGTACTTC
.	TRBV28	TRBJ2-7	TRBD2	CASRKAGDPYEQYF	TGTGCCAGCAGGAAAGCGGGGGACCCCTACGAGCAGTACTTC
.	TRBV15	TRBJ2-3	TRBD2	CATSRGRGITDTQYF	TGTGCCACCAGCAGGGGGCGGGGGATCACAGATACGCAGTATTTT
once	TRBV20-1	TRBJ2-5	.	CSAGQETQYF	TGCAGTGCCGGCCAGGAGACCCAGTACTTC
.	TRBV6-5	TRBJ1-6	.	CASSYNYRANSPLHF	TGTGCCAGCAGTTACAACTACAGGGCGAATTCACCCCTCCACTTT
.	TRBV19	TRBJ1-3	TRBD1	CASSIGTVSSGNTIYF	TGTGCCAGTAGTATCGGGACAGTATCCTCTGGAAACACCATATATTTT
.	TRBV10-3	TRBJ2-2	.	CAISESTAGPHTGELFF	TGTGCCATCAGTGAGTCGACGGCAGGGCCCCACACCGGGGAGCTGTTTTTT
.	TRBV6-1	TRBJ2-5	.	CASSQGGQETQYF	TGTGCCAGCAGCCAAGGGGGGCAAGAGACCCAGTACTTC
.	TRBV6-6	TRBJ2-1	TRBD2	CASRRLAGAPYNEQFF	TGTGCCAGCAGGAGGCTAGCGGGGGCCCCCTACAATGAGCAGTTCTTC
.	TRBV4-2	TRBJ1-3	.	CASSQDRPVSGNTIYF	TGTGCCAGCAGCCAAGATAGGCCGGTCTCTGGAAACACCATATATTTT
.	TRBV2	TRBJ2-1	.	CASSAGPRSSYNEQFF	TGTGCCAGCAGTGCCGGGCCTAGAAGCTCCTACAATGAGCAGTTCTTC
.	TRBV18	TRBJ2-3	.	CASSPYTAVSTDTQYF	TGTGCCAGCTCACCATACACGGCGGTAAGCACAGATACGCAGTATTTT
.	TRBV19	TRBJ2-2	.	CASSQGTNTGELFF	TGTGCCAGTAGTCAGGGCACGAACACCGGGGAGCTGTTTTTT
.	TRBV6-1	TRBJ2-3	.	CASNSRADTQYF	TGTGCCAGCAACTCCAGGGCAGATACGCAGTATTTT
once	TRBV28	TRBJ2-7	TRBD2	CASILSGRPYEQYF	TGTGCCAGCATCCTGAGCGGGAGACCCTACGAGCAGTACTTC
.	TRBV14	TRBJ1-1	.	CASSLVNTEAFF	TGTGCCAGCAGCCTGGTAAACACTGAAGCTTTCTTT
.	TRBV2	TRBJ2-5	TRBD2	CASRPRLAGDQETQYF	TGTGCCAGCAGGCCCCGACTAGCGGGGGACCAAGAGACCCAGTACTTC
.	TRBV11-2	TRBJ2-2	.	CASSLRRSDWGELFF	TGTGCCAGCAGCCTCCGTAGATCCGATTGGGGGGAGCTGTTTTTT
.	TRBV10-3	TRBJ2-2	TRBD2	CAIGGLAGGGGGELFF	TGTGCCATCGGTGGACTAGCGGGGGGCGGTGGCGGGGAGCTGTTTTTT
.	TRBV27	TRBJ1-5	TRBD1	CASSYLGGGGNQPQHF	TGTGCCAGCAGTTACTTGGGAGGGGGCGGCAATCAGCCCCAGCATTTT
.	TRBV7-6	TRBJ2-1	.	CASSLRPQEQFF	TGTGCCAGCAGCTTACGGCCCCAGGAGCAGTTCTTC
once	TRBV5-1	TRBJ1-1	.	CASSSLGQPNTEAFF	TGCGCCAGCAGCTCGCTCGGACAGCCTAACACTGAAGCTTTCTTT